This T cell receptor (beta chain) was obtained from a study of molecular identifiers for immune sequencing clone quantification. This clonotype was seen just once. As yet, its antigen is unknown. This may be a read error, as it is one base from a much larger clone. The germline V gene has CDR1 SGHRS and CDR2 YFSETQ. This CDR3 is 16 amino acids long. Trimming removed 0 bases at V and 4 bases at J, with 14 bases between. Both previously described methods and listed TCR primers were employed to make bulk TCR libraries. MiXCR, run by TCRdb on the PCR reads, gives a single entry per CDR3 protein. The sample lists some 320,000 distinct CDR3 sequences, roughly 24% occurring once. Findings and caveats of the study: Detection of one spiked Jurkat cell's TCR RNA reportedly worked in 980,000 or so naive cells. Clones that had above 20 RNA copies took up over 99% of effector molecules but under 1% in naive cells.

Based on a CD8+CD4-CCR7+CD45RA+ profile, naive CD8 T cells were sorted. The sequence was collected from a human donor in good health. Some libraries in this study had Jurkat cell RNA spiked in. Sequencing used naive CD8+ T cells from blood, with Jurkat cell RNA spiked in. As for subset: FACS-sorted CD8+CD4-CCR7+CD45RA+ naive T cells. The V call is TRBV5-1, the J call TRBJ2-1; no definite D call. The CDR3 is CASSLGLARCYNEQFF. The CDR3 region has the DNA TGCGCCAGCAGCTTGGGACTGGCCAGATGTTACAATGAGCAGTTCTTC.